One sample yielded the 29 T cell receptor beta chains listed below, sequenced in a study of lymphopenia after photon versus proton radiotherapy. Sequenced by immunoSEQ multiplex PCR; TCRdb stores in-frame clones only, minus some. This sample has around 17,000 clones, with 75% to 85% found just once. Sequences were derived from peripheral blood, sampled from a patient treated with proton-based radiotherapy. These receptors were taken from a man in his 70s with pancreatic cancer.

This sequence joins TRBV7-9 and TRBJ1-1, with D possibly matching TRBD1 (5 bases). Looked up from germline, CDR1 is SEHNR and CDR2 is FQNEAQ (reference sequence). CDR3 length equals 13 residues. The V and J ends lost 4 bases and 6 bases respectively, with 12 bases between them. The CDR3 DNA sequence: TGTGCCAGCAGCTCCCAGGGTAAACCTGAAGCTTTCTTT. Translating gives CASSSQGKPEAFF.

This clone appeared once. The chain has TRBV30 and TRBJ1-3; 7 nucleotides agree with TRBD1. Germline V gene sequence: CDR1 GTSNPN, CDR2 SVGIG (reference sequence). The CDR3 is 13 residues long. J was trimmed by 5 bases and V by 5 bases; bases with no gene match: 6. The CDR3 region has the DNA TGTGCCTGGGACTCGACAGGGAGAAACACCATATATTTT. Translating gives CAWDSTGRNTIYF.

This clone was counted once. The rearrangement joins TRBV4-2 to TRBJ2-3; D is ambiguous. The germline V gene has CDR1 LGHNA and CDR2 YNFKEQ. The CDR3 is made up of 15 amino acids. Trimming removed 1 base at V and 6 bases at J, with 14 bases between. DNA of the CDR3: TGTGCCAGCAGCCAAGGCTTCAGGAATTCGGATACGCAGTATTTT. It specifies CASSQGFRNSDTQYF.

The rearrangement links TRBV6-5 to TRBJ2-7; D may be TRBD2 (5 bases). V lost 2 bases and J 3 bases, leaving 17 bases between the germline ends. This CDR3 comprises 16 residues. Germline CDR1 MNHEY, CDR2 SVGAGI. The CDR3 nucleotides read TGTGCCAGCAGTTACGGCTCCGGGATTTCCAACTACGAGCAGTACTTC. It translates to CASSYGSGISNYEQYF.

This chain links TRBV5-1 with TRBJ2-1; TRBD2 agrees at 7 bases. J was trimmed by 4 bases and V by 5 bases; bases with no gene match: 9. The CDR3 consists of 15 residues. Germline loops: CDR1 SGHRS, CDR2 YFSETQ. The CDR3 nucleotides are TGCGCCAGCAGGCCCAACCGGGGGGTTTACAATGAGCAGTTCTTC. Its translation is CASRPNRGVYNEQFF. Based on the CDR3 plus reference TRBV5-1 and TRBJ2-1, the full variable domain is KAGVTQTPRYLIKTRGQQVTLSCSPISGHRSVSWYQQTPGQGLQFLFEYFSETQRNKGNFPGRFSGRQFSNSRSEMNVSTLELGDSALYLCASRPNRGVYNEQFFGPGTRLTVL.

The J gene is TRBJ1-2, the V gene TRBV4-1; D is uncertain. Germline lookup yields CDR1 MGHRA and CDR2 YSYEKL. The germline V and J ends were trimmed by 0 bases and 4 bases, with 12 bases remaining between them. This CDR3 has 15 amino acids. The CDR3 region is CASSQDPVRGYGYTF. The CDR3 DNA sequence: TGCGCCAGCAGCCAAGATCCCGTCCGTGGCTATGGCTACACCTTC.

V and J are TRBV19 and TRBJ1-1; possible D gene TRBD1, 5 bases. The CDR3 loop spans 15 amino acids. Germline values: CDR1 LNHDA, CDR2 SQIVND (reference sequence). The DNA for the CDR3 is TGTACCGGCCGGATGGGGCATACCTTGAACACTGAAGCTTTCTTT. Its protein product is CTGRMGHTLNTEAFF.

This chain uses TRBV6-9 with TRBJ1-2; D call uncertain. Germline V gene sequence: CDR1 MNHGY, CDR2 SVAAGI. V was cut by 3 bases and J by 6 bases, with 5 bases left in between. This CDR3 is built from 11 residues. The CDR3 here is CASSYTNGYTF. The DNA of the CDR3 is TGTGCCAGCAGTTACACAAATGGCTACACCTTC.

The J gene is TRBJ2-5, the V gene TRBV11-3, with no clear D. V was pared by 1 base and J by 4 bases, with 10 bases between. Germline assignment: CDR1 SGHNT and CDR2 YENEEA. This CDR3 region has 14 residues. CDR3 residues: CASSLGSRAETQYF. The CDR3 coding sequence is TGTGCCAGCAGCTTAGGGAGTCGTGCAGAGACCCAGTACTTC.

The rearrangement links TRBV6-4 to TRBJ2-4, with D tentatively TRBD2 (5 bases). There are 16 residues in the CDR3. Trimming pared 5 bases from V and 0 bases from J, leaving 14 bases between. Per the germline V gene, CDR1 is MRHNA and CDR2 is SNTAGT. The CDR3 region has the DNA TGTGCCAGCAGTTATTATCGGGGTCTAGCCAAAAACATTCAGTACTTC. It encodes CASSYYRGLAKNIQYF.

The chain couples TRBV5-6 to TRBJ1-3; 7 bases line up with TRBD1. The CDR3 length is 14 residues. The V gene's germline CDR1 is SGHDT and CDR2 YYEEEE. The V gene end was trimmed by 2 bases and the J gene end by 2 bases; junction bases not matched to a gene: 1. CDR3 sequence (DNA): TGTGCCAGCAGCTTTACAGGGGCTGGAAACACCATATATTTT. Its protein product is CASSFTGAGNTIYF.

This chain connects TRBV19 to TRBJ1-4; 10 bases are shared with TRBD1. The germline V gene encodes CDR1 LNHDA and CDR2 SQIVND (reference sequence). The CDR3 is 16 residues long. After removal of 4 bases from V and 7 bases from J, the junction contained 9 bases not matched to a gene. The CDR3 is CASSTPRTGGREKLFF. CDR3 in DNA: TGTGCCAGTAGTACCCCTCGGACAGGGGGGCGTGAAAAACTGTTTTTT.

The chain couples TRBV19 to TRBJ1-3, with TRBD1 identical over 10 bases. V was clipped by 5 bases and J by 0 bases; unmatched bases: 7. The CDR3 sequence is 17 residues long. Germline assignment: CDR1 LNHDA and CDR2 SQIVND (reference sequence). This CDR3 reads CASSRTGGPGSGNTIYF. CDR3 coding DNA: TGTGCCAGTAGTCGGACAGGGGGACCCGGCTCTGGAAACACCATATATTTT.

In this sample, this clone turned up once. The chain carries TRBV14 and TRBJ1-1; 8 bases are shared with TRBD1. J lost 10 bases, V lost 2 bases, and 9 bases had no gene match. Germline V gene sequence: CDR1 SGHDN, CDR2 FVKESK. The CDR3 length is 14 residues. The CDR3 is CASSQNTGTGTAFF. For the CDR3, the DNA is TGTGCCAGCAGCCAAAATACGGGGACAGGCACAGCTTTCTTT.

V is TRBV5-1 and J is TRBJ2-3; 9 bases fit TRBD2. The CDR3 is 13 residues long. The germline V gene encodes CDR1 SGHRS and CDR2 YFSETQ. Trimming took 3 bases from V and 4 from J; bases not matched to a gene: 0. The CDR3 protein is CASSWTSADTQYF. CDR3 sequence (DNA): TGCGCCAGCAGCTGGACTAGCGCAGATACGCAGTATTTT.

The sample holds one count of this clone. The V and J genes are TRBV7-8 and TRBJ2-3; D remains ambiguous. V was clipped by 5 bases and J by 2 bases, with 17 bases between them. This CDR3 is 16 amino acids long. The germline V gene encodes CDR1 SGHVS and CDR2 FQNEAQ. The CDR3 protein is CASSLKIEPDTDTQYF. CDR3 nucleotide sequence: TGTGCCAGCAGCCTCAAGATAGAACCTGACACAGATACGCAGTATTTT.

This clone was seen more than once but under ten times. The gene calls are TRBV2 and TRBJ2-7; D is unresolved. Germline CDR1 SNHLY, CDR2 FYNNEI. Trimming left V 3 bases short and J 4 bases short, with 7 bases between. This CDR3 spans 12 amino acids. The CDR3 loop reads CASSDGPYEQYF. The CDR3 DNA follows: TGTGCCAGCAGTGACGGACCGTACGAGCAGTACTTC.

The chain links TRBV4-2 to TRBJ1-4, with 10 nucleotides matching TRBD1. There are 15 residues in the CDR3. The J segment lost 7 bases and the V segment lost 0 bases, leaving 2 bases of the junction unmatched. CDR1 and CDR2 from the germline V gene are LGHNA and YNFKEQ. The CDR3, as DNA: TGTGCCAGCAGCCAAGAAGGGACAGGGGCTGAAAAACTGTTTTTT. Translated, it gives CASSQEGTGAEKLFF.

In DNA, the CDR3 is TGTGCCAGCACTCAGGGGGCAGGAAACACTGAAGCTTTCTTT. It is translated as CASTQGAGNTEAFF. The V gene is TRBV5-6, the J gene TRBJ1-1, with 8 bases matching TRBD1. Germline CDR1 SGHDT, CDR2 YYEEEE. The CDR3 extends over 14 amino acids. V lost 6 bases to trimming and J lost 2 bases; unmatched junction nucleotides: 6.

A few counts support this clone. The rearrangement joins TRBV19 to TRBJ2-5, with 12 bases matching TRBD2. The CDR3 spans 17 residues. V lost 3 bases to trimming and J lost 0 bases; unmatched junction nucleotides: 5. Germline assignment: CDR1 LNHDA and CDR2 SQIVND (reference sequence). CDR3 sequence: CASSIGLAGGYQETQYF. CDR3 DNA: TGTGCCAGTAGTATTGGGCTAGCGGGGGGGTACCAAGAGACCCAGTACTTC.

The CDR3 loop reads CASSVGQGTEAFF. Written as DNA, the CDR3 is TGTGCCAGTAGTGTTGGACAAGGCACTGAAGCTTTCTTT. This chain links TRBV19 with TRBJ1-1; a possible D gene is TRBD1 (5 bases). This CDR3 contains 13 residues. The V and J ends lost 5 bases and 4 bases respectively, with 11 bases between them. The V gene's germline CDR1 is LNHDA and CDR2 SQIVND (reference sequence).

This chain joins TRBV7-3 and TRBJ1-3, with no clear D. V gave up 5 bases and J gave up 0 bases, with 11 bases separating them. Per the germline V gene, CDR1 is SGHTA and CDR2 is FQGTGA. This CDR3 is built from 15 residues. CDR3 in DNA: TGTGCCAGCAGCCGTGGGCCGTCCTCTGGAAACACCATATATTTT. It translates to CASSRGPSSGNTIYF.

The chain carries TRBV30 and TRBJ2-7, with TRBD2 identical over 7 bases. This CDR3 is 13 amino acids long. With V trimmed by 1 base and J by 6 bases, 6 bases remained unmatched. Germline values: CDR1 GTSNPN, CDR2 SVGIG (reference sequence). The CDR3 is CAWSGEGLGEQYF. The CDR3 nucleotides read TGTGCCTGGAGTGGGGAGGGTCTGGGCGAGCAGTACTTC.

The rearrangement joins TRBV30 to TRBJ1-1; D possibly corresponds to TRBD1 (6 bases). The CDR3 runs to 17 residues. V lost 2 bases, J lost 1 base, and 20 bases lay in between. Per germline, CDR1 GTSNPN and CDR2 SVGIG (reference sequence). CDR3 in amino acids: CAWSRRGAARQNTEAFF. The CDR3 DNA reads TGTGCCTGGAGTCGGAGGGGGGCCGCGAGGCAGAACACTGAAGCTTTCTTT.

The rearrangement uses TRBV9 and TRBJ2-2; D call uncertain. V was shortened by 2 bases and J by 4 bases, with 6 bases between the two germline ends. The CDR3 has 13 residues. Germline V gene lookup returns CDR1 SGDLS and CDR2 YYNGEE. This CDR3 reads CASSVTSTGELFF. The CDR3 DNA is TGTGCCAGCAGCGTGACAAGCACCGGGGAGCTGTTTTTT.

The chain employs TRBV29-1 and TRBJ2-7, with D hard to call. The CDR3 covers 11 residues. V was pared by 2 bases and J by 5 bases, with 7 bases between. The germline gives CDR1 SQVTM, CDR2 ANQGSEA. In DNA, the CDR3 is TGCAGCGTTGAATCGGCAGACGAGCAGTACTTC. Translating it yields CSVESADEQYF.

The rearrangement joins TRBV9 to TRBJ2-3, with unresolved D. This CDR3 spans 15 amino acids. The germline V gene has CDR1 SGDLS and CDR2 YYNGEE. Trimming pared 2 bases from V and 2 bases from J, leaving 12 bases between. DNA for the CDR3: TGTGCCAGCAGCGTTAGAGGCGCGAACACAGATACGCAGTATTTT. Translating gives CASSVRGANTDTQYF.

The CDR3 region has the DNA TGCGCCAGCAGCTTGGATTTGGGAGTCGAGACCCAGTACTTC. Protein sequence: CASSLDLGVETQYF. This chain links TRBV5-1 with TRBJ2-5; D possibly corresponds to TRBD2 (5 bases). V was shortened by 0 bases and J by 5 bases, with 11 bases between the two germline ends. The CDR3 runs to 14 residues. The germline V gene has CDR1 SGHRS and CDR2 YFSETQ.

The chain carries TRBV7-2 and TRBJ2-1; D possibly corresponds to TRBD2 (6 bases). The V gene lost 2 bases and the J gene lost 7 bases, with 18 bases spanning the gap. CDR3 size: 16 residues. CDR1 is SGHTA, CDR2 FQGNSA, per germline. The CDR3 DNA reads TGTGCCAGCAGCTTAAACCCTCGGGGCGGAGGGAATGAGCAGTTCTTC. As protein: CASSLNPRGGGNEQFF.